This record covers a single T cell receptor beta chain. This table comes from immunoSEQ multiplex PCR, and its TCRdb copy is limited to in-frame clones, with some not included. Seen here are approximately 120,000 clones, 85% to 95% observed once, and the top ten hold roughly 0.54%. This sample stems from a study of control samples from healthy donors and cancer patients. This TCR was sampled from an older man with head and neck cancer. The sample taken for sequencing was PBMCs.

The CDR3 DNA is TGCGCCAGCAGCTTGGACCCCACGGGCACCGGGGAGCTGTTTTTT. It yields the protein CASSLDPTGTGELFF. V is TRBV5-1 and J is TRBJ2-2, with D unresolved. Germline assignment: CDR1 SGHRS and CDR2 YFSETQ. V lost 0 bases and J lost 4, with 10 bases in between. The CDR3 is made up of 15 amino acids.